This T cell receptor beta chain was sequenced in a study of blood T cell repertoires in COVID-19. Authors' data handling: Cell counts per sample came from amplifying reference gene primers. The table came from immunoSEQ multiplex PCR; TCRdb's copy has only in-frame clones and leaves some out. D and trimming come from the DNA, and the V and J calls and clone size come from that table. Altogether under 200,000 clones are present, approximately 86% being singletons, with the ten largest covering about 0.6%. Followed over time, Seattle patients had been enrolled while infection was active. Per germline, CDR1 SNHLY and CDR2 FYNNEI. The CDR3 length is 16 residues. V was pared by 3 bases and J by 4 bases, with 16 bases between.

Sequences were obtained from peripheral blood. The sequence derives from a man aged 55 to 70 with COVID-19, enrolled during active disease. This rearrangement joins TRBV2 to TRBJ1-3; tentative D call: TRBD1 (5 bases). The CDR3, as DNA: TGTGCCAGCAGTGAGTGGGGGGAGCTTAAAGGAAACACCATATATTTT. Amino acids: CASSEWGELKGNTIYF.